This T cell receptor (beta chain) was sequenced in a study of human T cells and chemical hapten exposure. Findings of the study overall: PT1 expanded TCR counts and patch test score were linked, and their correlation was positive.

In regard to this clonotype: The target antigen is unknown. Mismatch with germline at one junction end may stem from a read error.

Time point here: patch test 3, about 24 weeks after DPC sensitization. The treatment was: therapeutic diphenylcyclopropenone sensitization with weekly scalp DPC. Germline CDR1 reads SGHTA; CDR2 reads FQGNSA. This CDR3 spans 11 amino acids. Authors' processing steps: Samples ranged from roughly 23,224 to 690,600 TCRs, with a median of approximately 96,000. Using its own MiXCR run on the RACE reads, TCRdb lists one record per CDR3 protein. V and J calls and clone size were set by TCRdb, not the authors. The sample has about 97,000 distinct CDR3 sequences, roughly 27% seen once; the top ten hold about 9.4%.

The chain uses TRBV7-2 and TRBJ1-1; D unresolved. The sequences come from whole blood, collected in connection with sensitization to the hapten diphenylcyclopropenone (DPC). This clonotype originated in a man between 40 and 49 years old with alopecia areata. Some clones in this sample may be carry-over from other donors' samples. CDR3 sequence reads: CASRLGTEAFF. The CDR3 DNA follows: TGTGCCAGCAGGTTAGGCACTGAAGCTTTCTTT.